The next 25 T cell receptor beta chains were all read from a single sample in a study of radiotherapy plus CTLA-4 blockade in lung cancer. Here immunoSEQ multiplex PCR was the method, and the copy in TCRdb shows in-frame clones only, minus some. The data hold over 40,000 clones, with around 86% observed a single time. The sequencing used peripheral blood, collected from a patient treated with radiotherapy plus ipilimumab. These receptors all stem from a human donor with non-small cell lung cancer who had stable disease on radiotherapy plus ipilimumab.

The rearrangement uses TRBV11-2 and TRBJ2-7; 12 bases align to TRBD1. V trimming: 2 bases; J trimming: 6 bases; junction bases outside the gene matches: 11. The CDR3 loop spans 17 amino acids. Germline V lookup: CDR1 SGHAT, CDR2 FQNNGV. The CDR3 DNA is TGTGCCAGCAGCTTATTAAGTGGGCCGGGACAGGGGGCCGAGCAGTACTTC. Amino acid sequence: CASSLLSGPGQGAEQYF. Full variable domain (rest looked up from reference TRBV11-2 and TRBJ2-7): EAGVAQSPRYKIIEKRQSVAFWCNPISGHATLYWYQQILGQGPKLLIQFQNNGVVDDSQLPKDRFSAERLKGVDSTLKIQPAKLEDSAVYLCASSLLSGPGQGAEQYFGPGTRLTVT.

The CDR3 coding sequence is TGTGCCAGCAGTTTATCGCAAGGGGCCTCCGAGCAGTTCTTC. As protein: CASSLSQGASEQFF. V usage is TRBV27 and J usage is TRBJ2-1, with a weak D call TRBD1 (5 bases). This CDR3 is built from 14 residues. CDR1 and CDR2 (germline): MNHEY, SMNVEV (reference sequence). Trimming shortened V by 0 bases and J by 10 bases, and 13 bases separated the two germline ends.

The V and J genes are TRBV28 and TRBJ1-5, with TRBD1 as a possible D gene (6 bases). Trimming pared 6 bases from V and 6 bases from J, leaving 15 bases between. The CDR3 is made up of 14 amino acids. Germline V gene data show CDR1 as MDHEN and CDR2 as SYDVKM. The CDR3 nucleotides are TGTGCCAGCAGGGTACAGGGATCAAGTCAGCCCCAGCATTTT. Residues: CASRVQGSSQPQHF.

CDR3 residues: CASSLVTGTTGELFF. CDR3 in DNA: TGCGCCAGCAGCTTGGTTACGGGTACCACCGGGGAGCTGTTTTTT. The rearrangement uses TRBV5-1 and TRBJ2-2; D gene ambiguous. CDR3 size: 15 residues. V was clipped by 0 bases and J by 4 bases, with 10 bases between them. From germline, CDR1 is SGHRS and CDR2 YFSETQ.

This chain joins TRBV4-3 and TRBJ1-3; D remains ambiguous. CDR1 is LGHNA and CDR2 is YSLEER in the germline V gene. The CDR3 spans 13 residues. Trimming cost V 6 bases and J 4 bases, with 10 bases left between them. CDR3 protein: CASSKFSGNTIYF. CDR3 DNA: TGCGCCAGCAGTAAATTTTCGGGAAACACCATATATTTT.

The CDR3 nucleotides are TGTGCCAGCAGTAAATCAACAGGGGTCACTGAAGCTTTCTTT. Protein product: CASSKSTGVTEAFF. V gene TRBV6-5 combines with J gene TRBJ1-1; 7 nucleotides line up with TRBD1. Trimming took 5 bases from V and 4 from J; bases not matched to a gene: 7. Germline CDR1 MNHEY, CDR2 SVGAGI. There are 14 residues in the CDR3.

This clone was counted a few times. This rearrangement joins TRBV6-1 to TRBJ1-4; the D gene is possibly TRBD1 (6 bases). V dropped 1 base and J dropped 10 bases, with 13 bases sitting between them. Germline V gene data show CDR1 as MNHNS and CDR2 as SASEGT. The CDR3 loop spans 14 amino acids. CDR3 amino acids: CASSEGGGPLKLFF. As DNA, the CDR3 is TGTGCCAGCAGTGAAGGGGGGGGCCCTTTAAAACTGTTTTTT.

The chain carries TRBV28 and TRBJ2-7; 9 bases match TRBD1. Unmatched junction bases numbered 6, after V lost 6 bases and J lost 6 bases. Germline V lookup: CDR1 MDHEN, CDR2 SYDVKM. This CDR3 has 13 amino acids. The CDR3 loop reads CASRNRGRSEQYF. CDR3 coding DNA: TGTGCCAGCAGAAACAGGGGGCGGAGCGAGCAGTACTTC.

The chain has TRBV5-6 and TRBJ2-1, with D unclear. This CDR3 region has 11 residues. The V end lost 5 bases, the J end lost 8 bases, and 8 bases lay between the germline ends. The germline V gene has CDR1 SGHDT and CDR2 YYEEEE. The CDR3 DNA follows: TGTGCCAGCAGGGCCAACGATGAGCAGTTCTTC. Translated, it gives CASRANDEQFF.

The chain is built from TRBV4-2 and TRBJ2-2; possible D gene TRBD1, 5 bases. Per germline, CDR1 LGHNA and CDR2 YNFKEQ. Trimming took 0 bases from V and 6 from J, leaving 14 bases between them. This CDR3 region has 16 residues. The CDR3 here is CASSQDLRDGAGELFF. The CDR3 DNA follows: TGTGCCAGCAGCCAAGATCTCAGGGATGGGGCCGGGGAGCTGTTTTTT.

This clone was seen only a few times. The rearrangement joins TRBV7-8 to TRBJ2-2, with TRBD1 as a possible D gene (5 bases). The germline gives CDR1 SGHVS, CDR2 FQNEAQ. This CDR3 spans 15 amino acids. V lost 4 bases and J lost 3, with 12 bases in between. The CDR3 protein is CASSYTQGYTGELFF. The CDR3 coding sequence is TGTGCCAGCAGCTACACCCAGGGATACACCGGGGAGCTGTTTTTT.

The rearrangement uses TRBV25-1 and TRBJ2-7, with 9 bases identical to TRBD1. The ends lost 6 bases at V and 2 bases at J; junction bases unmatched: 5. Germline assignment: CDR1 MGHDK and CDR2 SYGVNS. CDR3 size: 14 residues. The chain's CDR3 is CASRGGQGPYEQYF. In DNA, the CDR3 is TGTGCCAGCAGGGGGGGACAGGGCCCCTACGAGCAGTACTTC.

The chain couples TRBV9 to TRBJ2-7; TRBD1 might be the D (6 bases). Germline V CDR1 and CDR2: SGDLS, YYNGEE. The germline V and J ends were trimmed by 0 bases and 10 bases, with 11 bases remaining between them. This CDR3 is 12 amino acids long. As DNA, the CDR3 is TGTGCCAGCAGCGTAGGATTGGACAGACAGTACTTC. Amino acids: CASSVGLDRQYF.

This chain uses TRBV7-2 with TRBJ2-7; 9 positions match TRBD1. The CDR3 loop spans 15 amino acids. V trimming: 1 base; J trimming: 4 bases; junction bases outside the gene matches: 5. From germline, CDR1 is SGHTA and CDR2 FQGNSA. The CDR3 sequence is CASSLGTGGQYEQYF. CDR3 nucleotide sequence: TGTGCCAGCAGCTTAGGCACAGGGGGCCAGTACGAGCAGTACTTC.

This clone was seen a few times. The chain joins TRBV5-4 to TRBJ2-3, with 12 nucleotides matching TRBD2. Germline lookup yields CDR1 SGHNT and CDR2 YYREEE (reference sequence). The CDR3 is 15 amino acids. With 1 base clipped from V and 6 bases from J, the junction kept 3 bases outside the gene matches. CDR3 protein: CASSLFLAGGDTQYF. In DNA form, the CDR3 reads TGTGCCAGCAGCTTGTTTCTAGCGGGAGGGGATACGCAGTATTTT.

CDR3 sequence (DNA): TGTGCCAGCAGCCCTTCGGTCGGGAGGGGGGCCAATGAGCAGTTCTTC. Residues: CASSPSVGRGANEQFF. The rearrangement links TRBV4-2 to TRBJ2-1, with 8 bases that match TRBD2. J was trimmed by 6 bases and V by 4 bases; bases with no gene match: 11. Germline CDR1 and CDR2: LGHNA and YNFKEQ. This CDR3 spans 16 amino acids.

V is TRBV15 and J is TRBJ2-2, with D possibly matching TRBD1 (6 bases). This CDR3 is 12 amino acids long. With 9 bases removed from V and 4 bases from J, the gap between germline ends came to 9 bases. Germline V gene lookup returns CDR1 LNHNV and CDR2 YYDKDF (reference sequence). The CDR3 loop reads CATEDSTGELFF. In DNA, the CDR3 is TGTGCCACAGAGGACAGCACCGGGGAGCTGTTTTTT.

The chain recombines TRBV11-2 with TRBJ2-7; TRBD2 matches 9 bases. The CDR3 is 15 amino acids. V trimming: 5 bases; J trimming: 3 bases; junction bases outside the gene matches: 8. Looked up from germline, CDR1 is SGHAT and CDR2 is FQNNGV. This CDR3 reads CASSTQTSGRYEQYF. CDR3 coding DNA: TGTGCCAGCAGCACACAGACTAGCGGCCGCTACGAGCAGTACTTC.

V usage is TRBV5-6 and J usage is TRBJ2-2, with 7 nucleotides matching TRBD1. J lost 1 base, V lost 4 bases, and 7 bases had no gene match. The CDR3 extends over 16 amino acids. Germline V gene lookup returns CDR1 SGHDT and CDR2 YYEEEE. CDR3 in DNA: TGTGCCAGCAGCCGCCCGGGACAGTTGAACACCGGGGAGCTGTTTTTT. Its translation is CASSRPGQLNTGELFF.

The V and J genes are TRBV9 and TRBJ1-2; TRBD1 aligns across 9 bases. J gave up 6 bases and V 3 bases, and 6 bases lay outside the gene matches. The CDR3 covers 14 residues. Per the germline V gene, CDR1 is SGDLS and CDR2 is YYNGEE. This chain's CDR3 is CASSATDRGHGYTF. For the CDR3, the DNA is TGTGCCAGCAGCGCGACGGACAGGGGCCATGGCTACACCTTC.

This clone has a handful of counts. The genes are TRBV7-9 and TRBJ2-1, with 9 bases identical to TRBD2. The CDR3 runs to 17 residues. The ends lost 2 bases at V and 8 bases at J; junction bases unmatched: 13. Germline V gene sequence: CDR1 SEHNR, CDR2 FQNEAQ (reference sequence). The CDR3 loop is CASSLRRGGGDRDEQFF. The CDR3, as DNA: TGTGCCAGCAGCTTAAGGAGGGGCGGGGGGGATCGGGATGAGCAGTTCTTC.

The chain joins TRBV6-5 to TRBJ2-6; D uncertain. The CDR3 is 16 amino acids. CDR1 is MNHEY and CDR2 is SVGAGI in the germline V gene. Trimming removed 0 bases at V and 0 bases at J, with 6 bases between. For the CDR3, the DNA is TGTGCCAGCAGTTACTCTGTGCGCTCTGGGGCCAACGTCCTGACTTTC. As protein: CASSYSVRSGANVLTF.

The CDR3 here is CASSTGGAGEKLFF. Here the CDR3 DNA reads TGTGCCAGTAGTACGGGAGGGGCGGGTGAAAAACTGTTTTTT. The V and J genes are TRBV19 and TRBJ1-4, with a possible D match to TRBD1 (5 bases). V was cut by 4 bases and J by 7 bases, with 13 bases left in between. The CDR3 spans 14 residues. Germline CDR1 LNHDA, CDR2 SQIVND (reference sequence).

The chain employs TRBV18 and TRBJ2-3, with D tentatively TRBD1 (5 bases). Germline CDR1 and CDR2: KGHSH and LQKENI. The CDR3 covers 19 residues. V lost 0 bases and J lost 7, with 26 bases in between. The CDR3 coding sequence is TGTGCCAGCTCACCACCCAGCGCGGAAGGCCAGGGAAGGAAATATACGCAGTATTTT. This translates into CASSPPSAEGQGRKYTQYF.

V usage is TRBV30 and J usage is TRBJ2-7; D might be TRBD2 (6 bases). CDR3 length: 13 amino acids. V lost 0 bases and J 7 bases, leaving 13 bases between the germline ends. CDR1 and CDR2 from the germline V gene are GTSNPN and SVGIG (reference sequence). The CDR3 region is CAWSVRNGGEQYF. CDR3 nucleotides: TGTGCCTGGAGTGTAAGAAATGGGGGGGAGCAGTACTTC.